This TCR beta chain stems from a study of T cell responses to AZD1222 COVID-19 vaccine. The CDR3 has 14 residues. V trimming: 3 bases; J trimming: 4 bases; junction bases outside the gene matches: 3. The germline gives CDR1 SGHDN, CDR2 FVKESK. Whole-study results and caveats: There were vaccine-associated CD4 TCRs across spike, dominant at 160-218 and 743-854. Reports indicate that nearly half of spike-specific TCRs are directed at unmutated variant regions.

The repertoire was sequenced with immunoSEQ multiplex PCR; TCRdb's copy has only in-frame clones and lacks some. The sample consists of around 180,000 clones, almost 95% of them appearing once. A note on this clone: Its antigen is still unknown.

The sequencing here drew on peripheral blood, taken on day 0 of AZD1222 vaccination. The gene calls are TRBV14 and TRBJ1-2, with 9 positions matching TRBD1. The receptor was derived from an adult in good health. The CDR3 sequence: CASSHLGQGYGYTF. In DNA form, the CDR3 reads TGTGCCAGCAGCCACTTGGGACAGGGCTATGGCTACACCTTC.